A single sample gave rise to the 27 T cell receptor beta chains below, sequenced in a study of metastatic and nonmetastatic thyroid tumors (TCRdb year 2020). No treatment had been received by any patient before thyroid surgery. Library prep was done by PCR. The instrument given in TCRdb is Illumina HiSeq 4000. TCRdb cleaned the public reads at Q25 with fastp, built clones with MiXCR and kept in-frame beta chains. The sample includes about 16,000 clones, with roughly 32% observed a single time. Approximately 7% of the sample lies in the top ten. The sample consisted of tumor tissue. The receptors come from a female donor with papillary thyroid cancer or a benign thyroid nodule (not recorded which). Some clones in this sample may be carry-over from other donors' samples.

The chain joins TRBV24-1 to TRBJ2-1, with TRBD2 matching over 11 bases. The V gene's germline CDR1 is KGHDR and CDR2 SFDVKD. V dropped 3 bases and J dropped 0; count of bases not matched to a gene: 6. This CDR3 comprises 18 residues. Here the CDR3 reads CATSDRGGTSGSYNEQFF. For the CDR3, the DNA is TGTGCCACCAGTGATAGAGGAGGGACTAGCGGCTCCTACAATGAGCAGTTCTTC.

This clone was picked up many times. V gene TRBV4-2 combines with J gene TRBJ2-3; TRBD1 might be the D (6 bases). Germline-derived CDR1 and CDR2 are LGHNA and YNFKEQ. Trimming left V 0 bases short and J 0 bases short, with 10 bases between. The CDR3 loop spans 16 amino acids. The CDR3 region has the DNA TGTGCCAGCAGCCAAGACTACAGGGCTAGCACAGATACGCAGTATTTT. It specifies CASSQDYRASTDTQYF.

By share of the sample, this clone is medium-sized. V and J are TRBV24-1 and TRBJ1-2; 7 bases line up with TRBD1. V shed 3 bases, J shed 8 bases, and the junction held 11 bases outside the gene matches. Germline CDR1 reads KGHDR; CDR2 reads SFDVKD. CDR3 size: 15 residues. CDR3 region: CATSDTGTEPRGYTF. The CDR3 DNA reads as TGTGCCACCAGTGATACCGGGACAGAGCCTCGGGGCTACACCTTC.

The chain is built from TRBV6-1 and TRBJ2-2; tentative D call: TRBD2 (5 bases). Germline V gene data show CDR1 as MNHNS and CDR2 as SASEGT. This CDR3 region has 13 residues. The ends were cut back, 9 bases at V and 0 bases at J, with 8 bases in the middle. The CDR3 here is CASRAANTGELFF. The CDR3, as DNA: TGTGCCAGTAGAGCGGCGAACACCGGGGAGCTGTTTTTT.

This clone is termed medium-sized. V gene TRBV6-1 combines with J gene TRBJ2-6; D gene uncertain. Trimming pared 5 bases from V and 0 bases from J, leaving 2 bases between. Germline V lookup: CDR1 MNHNS, CDR2 SASEGT. The CDR3 has 13 amino acids. CDR3 nucleotides: TGTGCCAGCAGTATCTCTGGGGCCAACGTCCTGACTTTC. As protein: CASSISGANVLTF.

This chain uses TRBV6-1 with TRBJ2-7; possible D gene TRBD1, 6 bases. CDR1 is MNHNS and CDR2 is SASEGT in the germline V gene. V lost 10 bases and J lost 3, with 16 bases in between. This CDR3 has 13 residues. CDR3 region: CATTGSGLYEQYF. The CDR3 DNA follows: TGTGCCACCACAGGGAGTGGGCTCTACGAGCAGTACTTC.

The CDR3 DNA follows: TGTGCCAGCAGCTTAACAGGGTATGGGGCCAACGTCCTGACTTTC. Its protein product is CASSLTGYGANVLTF. This chain joins TRBV5-5 and TRBJ2-6; weak D call: TRBD1 (6 bases). V lost 2 bases, J lost 3 bases, and 9 bases lay in between. The germline V gene encodes CDR1 SGHKS and CDR2 YYEKEE (reference sequence). The CDR3 totals 15 residues.

The chain combines TRBV5-1 with TRBJ1-6; D ambiguous. This CDR3 contains 15 residues. Between the trimmed V and J ends, which lost 4 bases and 5 bases, there was a span of 13 bases. Germline lookup yields CDR1 SGHRS and CDR2 YFSETQ. The DNA of the CDR3 is TGCGCCAGCAGCCGGGAGGGAAATAATAATTCACCCCTCCACTTT. It translates to CASSREGNNNSPLHF. Complete variable domain (other parts from reference TRBV5-1 and TRBJ1-6): KAGVTQTPRYLIKTRGQQVTLSCSPISGHRSVSWYQQTPGQGLQFLFEYFSETQRNKGNFPGRFSGRQFSNSRSEMNVSTLELGDSALYLCASSREGNNNSPLHFGNGTRLTVT.

The gene calls are TRBV28 and TRBJ2-7, with TRBD2 identical over 10 bases. This CDR3 region has 16 residues. The J segment lost 2 bases and the V segment lost 5 bases, leaving 9 bases of the junction unmatched. The germline V gene encodes CDR1 MDHEN and CDR2 SYDVKM. CDR3 sequence (DNA): TGTGCCAGCAGTACCGTAGCGGGAGGTTCCCCCTACGAGCAGTACTTC. Protein sequence: CASSTVAGGSPYEQYF.

In this sample, this clone turned up a few times. The V gene is TRBV28, the J gene TRBJ2-3, with TRBD1 identical over 11 bases. With 6 bases clipped from V and 5 bases from J, the junction kept 7 bases outside the gene matches. CDR3 length equals 15 residues. Germline V CDR1 and CDR2: MDHEN, SYDVKM. CDR3 sequence reads: CASSRTGGAGDTQYF. The CDR3 bases are TGTGCCAGCAGCCGGACAGGGGGCGCGGGAGATACGCAGTATTTT. The full variable domain, rest sourced from reference TRBV28 and TRBJ2-3, is DVKVTQSSRYLVKRTGEKVFLECVQDMDHENMFWYRQDPGLGLRLIYFSYDVKMKEKGDIPEGYSVSREKKERFSLILESASTNQTSMYLCASSRTGGAGDTQYFGPGTRLTVL.

On this clone itself: Germline and junction disagree at one end, which may indicate a read error. The J gene is TRBJ1-5, the V gene TRBV12-3 or TRBV12-4; D unclear. The CDR3 is 12 residues long. The CDR3 sequence: CASSFGEQPQQF. In nucleotides, the CDR3 is TGTGCCAGCAGTTTCGGGGAACAGCCCCAGCAGTTT.

This clone was recorded a few times. The chain uses TRBV6-1 and TRBJ2-2, with 7 nucleotides matching TRBD1. CDR3 length equals 16 residues. V lost 3 bases, J lost 1 base, and 5 bases stayed unmatched. Germline-derived CDR1 and CDR2 are MNHNS and SASEGT. CDR3 coding DNA: TGTGCCAGCAGTGACCGGACAGGTCGGAACACCGGGGAGCTGTTTTTT. This encodes CASSDRTGRNTGELFF.

The chain's CDR3 is CSASTFTEMDDEQFF. The CDR3 DNA sequence: TGCAGTGCTTCAACTTTTACGGAAATGGATGATGAGCAGTTCTTC. V usage is TRBV20-1 and J usage is TRBJ2-1; D gene ambiguous. Germline CDR1 reads DFQATT; CDR2 reads SNEGSKA (reference sequence). With 5 bases removed from V and 8 bases from J, the gap between germline ends came to 22 bases. The CDR3 is 15 residues long.

This clone came up many times. The genes are TRBV7-7 and TRBJ2-5, with 7 bases aligning to TRBD1. J was trimmed by 5 bases and V by 5 bases; bases with no gene match: 5. The germline gives CDR1 SSHAT, CDR2 FNYEAQ (reference sequence). The CDR3 spans 13 residues. Here the CDR3 DNA reads TGTGCCAGCAGCACAGGGACAGCCGAGACCCAGTACTTC. The encoded protein is CASSTGTAETQYF.

This clone has a single count. The chain employs TRBV7-2 and TRBJ2-5, with TRBD1 as a possible D gene (6 bases). Trimming shortened V by 1 base and J by 2 bases, and 14 bases separated the two germline ends. CDR1 and CDR2 from the germline V gene are SGHTA and FQGNSA. The CDR3 is made up of 16 amino acids. The CDR3, as DNA: TGTGCCAGCAGCTTAGGGTCGGACAGACTACAAGAGACCCAGTACTTC. Protein: CASSLGSDRLQETQYF.

The chain has TRBV4-1 and TRBJ2-1; 11 nucleotides agree with TRBD2. Looked up from germline, CDR1 is MGHRA and CDR2 is YSYEKL. This CDR3 has 16 residues. The V gene end was trimmed by 4 bases and the J gene end by 7 bases; junction bases not matched to a gene: 9. CDR3 nucleotide sequence: TGCGCCAGCAGCCTACTGAGGTCTAGCGGGAGGAATGAGCAGTTCTTC. Encoded protein: CASSLLRSSGRNEQFF.

This clone was seen just once. This chain connects TRBV18 to TRBJ2-3, with D perhaps matching TRBD2 (5 bases). The CDR3 is 15 amino acids. Germline V CDR1 and CDR2: KGHSH, LQKENI. Trimming stripped 0 bases from V and 2 bases from J, with 9 bases between. As DNA, the CDR3 is TGTGCCAGCTCACCACCGGTAGCGAACACAGATACGCAGTATTTT. It specifies CASSPPVANTDTQYF.

The chain is built from TRBV12-3 or TRBV12-4 and TRBJ2-7; TRBD1 might be the D (6 bases). Trimming left V 7 bases short and J 5 bases short, with 21 bases between. The CDR3 length is 15 residues. CDR3 protein: CASIFGTSSVHEQYF. The CDR3 DNA reads as TGTGCCAGCATCTTTGGGACAAGTAGTGTCCACGAGCAGTACTTC.

The CDR3 sequence: CASSNSGGAADTQYF. The DNA of the CDR3 is TGTGCCAGCAGCAACAGCGGGGGGGCCGCAGATACGCAGTATTTT. V and J are TRBV9 and TRBJ2-3; TRBD2 matches at 10 bases. The V gene end was trimmed by 4 bases and the J gene end by 4 bases; junction bases not matched to a gene: 6. CDR1 SGDLS and CDR2 YYNGEE come from the germline V gene. The CDR3 totals 15 residues.

In its sample, this clone is medium-sized. The chain joins TRBV28 to TRBJ1-2, with D maybe TRBD1 (6 bases). V lost 4 bases to trimming and J lost 3 bases, with 24 bases between them. The germline CDR1 and CDR2 sequences are MDHEN and SYDVKM. The CDR3 extends over 18 amino acids. CDR3 region: CASSSPTGTMTPHYGYTF. CDR3 sequence (DNA): TGTGCCAGCAGTTCGCCTACAGGGACAATGACCCCGCACTATGGCTACACCTTC.

The chain joins TRBV6-1 to TRBJ1-1; D is perhaps TRBD1 (6 bases). This CDR3 has 15 residues. Germline assignment: CDR1 MNHNS and CDR2 SASEGT. The V end lost 6 bases, the J end lost 5 bases, and 19 bases lay between the germline ends. In DNA, the CDR3 is TGTGCCAGCAGCTTCAGGACCCGGAGGGGGACTGAAGCTTTCTTT. It specifies CASSFRTRRGTEAFF.

V usage is TRBV5-1 and J usage is TRBJ2-1; D perhaps matches TRBD2 (6 bases). The CDR3 is made up of 13 amino acids. Germline V CDR1 and CDR2: SGHRS, YFSETQ. The V end was cut by 3 bases, the J end by 8 bases, with 12 bases between. The CDR3 coding sequence is TGCGCCAGCAGCTCGTTAGCGGACGATGAGCAGTTCTTC. Protein product: CASSSLADDEQFF. The full variable domain, completed using reference TRBV5-1 and TRBJ2-1, is KAGVTQTPRYLIKTRGQQVTLSCSPISGHRSVSWYQQTPGQGLQFLFEYFSETQRNKGNFPGRFSGRQFSNSRSEMNVSTLELGDSALYLCASSSLADDEQFFGPGTRLTVL.

CDR3 bases: TGCGCCAGCAGCATGACAGGGGAGAAGACCCAGTACTTC. Translating gives CASSMTGEKTQYF. J is TRBJ2-5 and V is TRBV5-1; 8 bases line up with TRBD1. CDR1 and CDR2 from the germline V gene are SGHRS and YFSETQ. V lost 4 bases and J lost 6; bases outside the gene matches: 5. The CDR3 covers 13 residues.

This clone was detected once. The rearrangement joins TRBV20-1 to TRBJ1-2; TRBD1 matches 8 bases. This CDR3 spans 12 amino acids. CDR1 is DFQATT, CDR2 SNEGSKA, per germline (reference sequence). The CDR3 DNA reads as TGCAGCGCCGACAGGGGAGACTATGGCTACACCTTC. It specifies CSADRGDYGYTF.

This clone came up once. CDR3 region: CASSKRPGQTEEQYF. CDR3 coding DNA: TGTGCCAGCAGCAAACGGCCGGGACAGACGGAGGAGCAGTACTTC. The chain couples TRBV11-2 to TRBJ2-7; 7 bases match TRBD1. Germline assignment: CDR1 SGHAT and CDR2 FQNNGV. The CDR3 contains 15 residues. The J segment lost 7 bases and the V segment lost 5 bases, leaving 14 bases of the junction unmatched.

This clone has ten or more counts. V and J are TRBV11-1 and TRBJ2-3; D is unclear. The CDR3 runs 14 residues. Deletions cut 5 bases from V and 0 bases from J, with 9 bases between. The V gene's germline CDR1 is SGHAT and CDR2 FQDESV (reference sequence). The CDR3 loop is CASSPAPSTDTQYF. CDR3 in DNA: TGTGCCAGCAGCCCGGCCCCTAGCACAGATACGCAGTATTTT.

CDR3 region: CAWSRDRPYGYTF. In DNA, the CDR3 is TGTGCCTGGAGCCGGGACAGGCCCTATGGCTACACCTTC. The gene calls are TRBV30 and TRBJ1-2; 8 positions match TRBD1. With V trimmed by 3 bases and J by 4 bases, 4 bases remained unmatched. The CDR3 is made up of 13 amino acids. Germline loops: CDR1 GTSNPN, CDR2 SVGIG (reference sequence).